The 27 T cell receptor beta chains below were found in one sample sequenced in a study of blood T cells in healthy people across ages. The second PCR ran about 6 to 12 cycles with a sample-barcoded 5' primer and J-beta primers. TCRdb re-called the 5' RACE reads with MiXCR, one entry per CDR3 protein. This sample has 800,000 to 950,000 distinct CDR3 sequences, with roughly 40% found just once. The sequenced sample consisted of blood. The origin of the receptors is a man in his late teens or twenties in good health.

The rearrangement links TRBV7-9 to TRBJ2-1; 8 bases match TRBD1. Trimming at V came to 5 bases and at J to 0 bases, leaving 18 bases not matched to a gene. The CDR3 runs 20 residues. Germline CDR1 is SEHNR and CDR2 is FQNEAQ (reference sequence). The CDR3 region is CASSGTGGSQAWTSYNEQFF. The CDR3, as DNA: TGTGCCAGCAGCGGGACAGGAGGATCTCAGGCATGGACCTCCTACAATGAGCAGTTCTTC.

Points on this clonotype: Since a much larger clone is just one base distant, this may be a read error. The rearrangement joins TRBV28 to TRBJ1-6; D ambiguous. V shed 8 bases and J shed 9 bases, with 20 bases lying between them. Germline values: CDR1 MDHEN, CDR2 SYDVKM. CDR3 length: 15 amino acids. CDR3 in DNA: TGTGCCAGCGGAACCGCCGCGAACGATAGTTCACCCCTCCACTTT. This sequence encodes CASGTAANDSSPLHF.

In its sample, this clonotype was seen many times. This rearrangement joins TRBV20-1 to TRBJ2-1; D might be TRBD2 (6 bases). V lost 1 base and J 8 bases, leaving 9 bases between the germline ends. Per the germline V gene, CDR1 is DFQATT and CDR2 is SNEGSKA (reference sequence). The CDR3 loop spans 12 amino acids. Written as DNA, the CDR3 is TGCAGTGCTAGAGGATGGGGGGATGAGCAGTTCTTC. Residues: CSARGWGDEQFF.

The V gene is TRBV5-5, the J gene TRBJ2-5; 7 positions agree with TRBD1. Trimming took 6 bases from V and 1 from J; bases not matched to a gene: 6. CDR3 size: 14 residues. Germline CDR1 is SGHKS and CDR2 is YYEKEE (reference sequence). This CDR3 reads CASNPWDSQETQYF. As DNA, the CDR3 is TGTGCCAGCAACCCTTGGGACAGCCAAGAGACCCAGTACTTC.

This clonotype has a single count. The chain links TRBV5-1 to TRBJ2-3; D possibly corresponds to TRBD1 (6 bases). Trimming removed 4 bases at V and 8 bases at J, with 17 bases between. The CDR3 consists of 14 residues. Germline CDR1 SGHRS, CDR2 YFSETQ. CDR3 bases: TGCGCCAGCAGCCTGGATGACCGCAGGGGTACGCAGTATTTT. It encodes CASSLDDRRGTQYF.

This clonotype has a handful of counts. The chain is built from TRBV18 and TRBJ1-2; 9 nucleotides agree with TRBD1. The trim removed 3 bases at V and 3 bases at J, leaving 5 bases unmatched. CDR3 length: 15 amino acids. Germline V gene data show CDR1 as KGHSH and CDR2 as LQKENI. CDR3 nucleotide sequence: TGTGCCAGCTCACCGCCGGGACAGGGATACTATGGCTACACCTTC. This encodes CASSPPGQGYYGYTF.

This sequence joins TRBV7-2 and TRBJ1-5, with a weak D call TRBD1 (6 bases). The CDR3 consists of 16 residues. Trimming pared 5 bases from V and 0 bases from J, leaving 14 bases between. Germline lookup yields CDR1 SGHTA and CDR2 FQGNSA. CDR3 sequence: CASSPRRQDSNQPQHF. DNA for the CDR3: TGTGCCAGCAGCCCGCGCCGACAGGATAGCAATCAGCCCCAGCATTTT.

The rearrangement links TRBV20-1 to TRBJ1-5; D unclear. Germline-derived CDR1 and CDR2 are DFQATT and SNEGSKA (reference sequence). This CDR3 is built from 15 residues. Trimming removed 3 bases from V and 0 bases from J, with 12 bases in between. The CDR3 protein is CSARAGEYSNQPQHF. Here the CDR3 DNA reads TGCAGTGCTAGGGCAGGAGAATATAGCAATCAGCCCCAGCATTTT.

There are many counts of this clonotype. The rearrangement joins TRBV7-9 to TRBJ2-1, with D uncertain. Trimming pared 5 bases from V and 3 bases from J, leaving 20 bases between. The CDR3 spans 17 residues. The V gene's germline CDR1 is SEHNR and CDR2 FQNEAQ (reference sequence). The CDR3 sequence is CASSPIKQTANYNEQFF. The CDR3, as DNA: TGTGCCAGCAGCCCCATTAAGCAGACGGCGAACTACAATGAGCAGTTCTTC.

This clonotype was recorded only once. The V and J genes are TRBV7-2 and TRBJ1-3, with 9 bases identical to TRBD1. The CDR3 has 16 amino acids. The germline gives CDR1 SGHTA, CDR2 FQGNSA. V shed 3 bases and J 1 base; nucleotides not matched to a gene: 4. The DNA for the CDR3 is TGTGCCAGCAGCTTTCGCGGGACAGGGTCTGGAAACACCATATATTTT. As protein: CASSFRGTGSGNTIYF.

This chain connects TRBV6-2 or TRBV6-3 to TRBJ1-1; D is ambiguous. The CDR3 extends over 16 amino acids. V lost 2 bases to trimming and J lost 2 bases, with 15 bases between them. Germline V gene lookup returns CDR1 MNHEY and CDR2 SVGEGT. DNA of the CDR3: TGTGCCAGCAGTTACGATTTTGTTCGGGTTAACACTGAAGCTTTCTTT. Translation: CASSYDFVRVNTEAFF.

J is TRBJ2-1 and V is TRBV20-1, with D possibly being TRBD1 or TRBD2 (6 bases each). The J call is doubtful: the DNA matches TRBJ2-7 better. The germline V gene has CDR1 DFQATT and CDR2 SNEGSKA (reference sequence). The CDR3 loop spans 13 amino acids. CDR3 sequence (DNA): TGCAGTCTCGGGGGCGGGGCCTACAATGAGCAGTACTTC. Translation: CSLGGGAYNEQYF.

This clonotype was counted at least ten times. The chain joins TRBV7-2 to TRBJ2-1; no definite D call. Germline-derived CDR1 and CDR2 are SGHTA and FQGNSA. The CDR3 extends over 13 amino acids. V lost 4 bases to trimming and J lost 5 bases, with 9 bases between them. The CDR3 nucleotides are TGTGCCAGCAGCTCTGGGCCAAACAATGAGCAGTTCTTC. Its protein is CASSSGPNNEQFF. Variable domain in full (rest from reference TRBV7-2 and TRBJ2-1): GAGVSQSPSNKVTEKGKDVELRCDPISGHTALYWYRQSLGQGLEFLIYFQGNSAPDKSGLPSDRFSAERTGGSVSTLTIQRTQQEDSAVYLCASSSGPNNEQFFGPGTRLTVL.

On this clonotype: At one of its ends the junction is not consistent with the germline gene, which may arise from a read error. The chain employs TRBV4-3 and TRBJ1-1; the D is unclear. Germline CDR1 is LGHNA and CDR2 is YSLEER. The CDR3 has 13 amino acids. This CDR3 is CVSSQGGGTEAFF. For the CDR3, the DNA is TGCGTCAGCAGCCAAGGTGGAGGGACTGAAGCTTTCTTT.

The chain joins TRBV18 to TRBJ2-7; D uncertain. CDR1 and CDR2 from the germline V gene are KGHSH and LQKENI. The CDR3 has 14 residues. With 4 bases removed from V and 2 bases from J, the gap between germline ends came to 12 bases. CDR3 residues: CASSQGAETYEQYF. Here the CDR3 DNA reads TGTGCCAGCTCACAAGGCGCAGAGACCTACGAGCAGTACTTC. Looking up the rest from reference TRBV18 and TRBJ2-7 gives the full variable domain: NAGVMQNPRHLVRRRGQEARLRCSPMKGHSHVYWYRQLPEEGLKFMVYLQKENIIDESGMPKERFSAEFPKEGPSILRIQQVVRGDSAAYFCASSQGAETYEQYFGPGTRLTVT.

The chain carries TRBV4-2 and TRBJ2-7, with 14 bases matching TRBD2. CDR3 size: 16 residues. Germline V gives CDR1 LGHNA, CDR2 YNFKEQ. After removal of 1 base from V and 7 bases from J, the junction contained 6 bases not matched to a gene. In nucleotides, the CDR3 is TGTGCCAGCAGCCAAGGACTAGCGGGGGGGCTCGATGAGCAGTACTTC. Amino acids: CASSQGLAGGLDEQYF.

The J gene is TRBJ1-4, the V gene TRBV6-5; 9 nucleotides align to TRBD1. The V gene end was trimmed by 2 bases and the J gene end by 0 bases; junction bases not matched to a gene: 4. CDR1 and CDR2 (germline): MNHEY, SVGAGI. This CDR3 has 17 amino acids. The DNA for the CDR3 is TGTGCCAGCAGTTACGGGGGACAGGGAACAACTAATGAAAAACTGTTTTTT. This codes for CASSYGGQGTTNEKLFF.

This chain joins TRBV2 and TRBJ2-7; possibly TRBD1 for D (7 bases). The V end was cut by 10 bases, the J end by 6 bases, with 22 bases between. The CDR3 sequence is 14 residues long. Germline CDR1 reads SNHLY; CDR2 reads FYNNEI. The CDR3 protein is CAILTRQGGAEQYF. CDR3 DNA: TGTGCCATCCTAACACGGCAGGGGGGAGCCGAGCAGTACTTC.

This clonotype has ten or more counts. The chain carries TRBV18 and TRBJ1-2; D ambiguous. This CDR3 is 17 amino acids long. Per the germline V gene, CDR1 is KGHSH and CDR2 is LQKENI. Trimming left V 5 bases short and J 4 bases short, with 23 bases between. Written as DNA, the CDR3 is TGTGCCAGCTCAATATTAGATGCACAGCGACTCATCTATGGCTACACCTTC. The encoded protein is CASSILDAQRLIYGYTF.

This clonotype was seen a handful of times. As DNA, the CDR3 is TGCAGTGCTAGAGATTCACGCTTAGTTGGAGAGACCCAGTACTTC. This translates into CSARDSRLVGETQYF. V usage is TRBV20-1 and J usage is TRBJ2-5; D is unresolved. Germline V CDR1 and CDR2: DFQATT, SNEGSKA (reference sequence). CDR3 length: 15 residues. V lost 0 bases and J lost 4, with 15 bases in between.

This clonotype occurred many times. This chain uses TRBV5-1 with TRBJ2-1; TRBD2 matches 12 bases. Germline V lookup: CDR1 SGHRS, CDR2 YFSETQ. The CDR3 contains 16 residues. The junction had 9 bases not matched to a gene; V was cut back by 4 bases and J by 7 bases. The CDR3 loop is CASSEDIGLAGNEQFF. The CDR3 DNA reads TGCGCCAGCAGCGAGGATATAGGACTAGCGGGGAATGAGCAGTTCTTC.

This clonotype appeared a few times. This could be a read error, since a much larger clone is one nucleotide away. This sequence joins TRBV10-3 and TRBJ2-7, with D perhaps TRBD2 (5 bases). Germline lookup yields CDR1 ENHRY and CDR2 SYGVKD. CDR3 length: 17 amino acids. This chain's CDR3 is CVISEFPREAASRGQYF. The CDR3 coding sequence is TGTGTCATCAGTGAATTTCCCAGAGAGGCGGCCTCCCGGGGGCAGTACTTC.

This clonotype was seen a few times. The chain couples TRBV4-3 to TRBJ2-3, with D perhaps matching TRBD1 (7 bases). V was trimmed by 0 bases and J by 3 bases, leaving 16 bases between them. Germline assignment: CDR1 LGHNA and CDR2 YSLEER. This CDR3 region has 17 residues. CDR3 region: CASSQDPGGLGTDTQYF. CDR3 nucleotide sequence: TGCGCCAGCAGCCAAGATCCAGGGGGGCTCGGTACAGATACGCAGTATTTT.

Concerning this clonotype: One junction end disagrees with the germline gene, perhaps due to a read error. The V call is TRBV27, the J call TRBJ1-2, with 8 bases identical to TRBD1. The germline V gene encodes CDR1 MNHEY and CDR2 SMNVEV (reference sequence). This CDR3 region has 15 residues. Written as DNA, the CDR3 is TGTGCCAGCAGGGCGGACAGGGTAGCTAACCATGGCTACACCTTC. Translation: CASRADRVANHGYTF.

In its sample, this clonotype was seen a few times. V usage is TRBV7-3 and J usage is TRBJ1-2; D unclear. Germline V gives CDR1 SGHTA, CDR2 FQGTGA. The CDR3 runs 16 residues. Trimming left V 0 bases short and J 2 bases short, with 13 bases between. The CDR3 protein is CASSLTEAGDNYGYTF. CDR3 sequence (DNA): TGTGCCAGCAGCTTAACGGAGGCAGGCGACAACTATGGCTACACCTTC.

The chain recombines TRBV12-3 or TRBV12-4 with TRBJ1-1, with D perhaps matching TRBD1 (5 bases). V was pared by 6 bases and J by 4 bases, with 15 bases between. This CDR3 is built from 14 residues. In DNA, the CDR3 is TGTGCCAGCAGCGCTACCGGGGCCGCCACTGAAGCTTTCTTT. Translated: CASSATGAATEAFF.

The CDR3 is CASSPGTGANTEAFF. The DNA of the CDR3 is TGTGCCAGCAGCCCGGGGACAGGGGCGAACACTGAAGCTTTCTTT. The chain carries TRBV9 and TRBJ1-1; TRBD1 matches at 10 bases. J gave up 1 base and V 4 bases, and 4 bases lay outside the gene matches. In germline, CDR1 is SGDLS, CDR2 YYNGEE. The CDR3 sequence is 15 residues long. The complete variable domain, with remaining parts taken from reference TRBV9 and TRBJ1-1, reads DSGVTQTPKHLITATGQRVTLRCSPRSGDLSVYWYQQSLDQGLQFLIQYYNGEERAKGNILERFSAQQFPDLHSELNLSSLELGDSALYFCASSPGTGANTEAFFGQGTRLTVV.